These T cell receptor beta chains were read from a single sample in a study of blood T cells in healthy people across ages. A single record per CDR3 protein comes from TCRdb applying MiXCR to the 5' RACE reads. The data hold around 1,500,000 distinct CDR3 sequences, with roughly 27% observed a single time. The sample consisted of blood. The source is a woman in her twenties or thirties in good health. Both conserved end residues are part of each CDR3. The D gene is left open where the match is weak. Not all rows give a size; the values are once, few, many and, for expanded clones, a class.

clone size	V gene	D gene	J gene	CDR3 protein	CDR3 DNA
.	TRBV20-1	.	TRBJ2-5	CSAKASKFSRRVETQYF	TGCAGTGCTAAGGCGTCGAAGTTTAGCAGGCGGGTGGAGACCCAGTACTTC
.	TRBV11-2	TRBD2	TRBJ2-3	CASSSSGFPTDTQYF	TGTGCCAGCAGCTCTAGCGGTTTTCCCACAGATACGCAGTATTTT
once	TRBV9	TRBD1	TRBJ1-4	CASSNRRQGEKLFF	TGTGCCAGCAGCAACCGAAGACAGGGCGAAAAACTGTTTTTT
many	TRBV7-2	.	TRBJ2-7	CASSPDRYSYEQYF	TGTGCCAGCAGCCCGGACCGCTACTCCTACGAGCAGTACTTC
.	TRBV6-5	.	TRBJ2-3	CASSSRTGTAMHDTQYF	TGTGCCAGCAGTTCACGAACCGGGACGGCAATGCATGATACGCAGTATTTT
.	TRBV24-1	.	TRBJ2-3	CATSMGDTQYF	TGTGCCACCAGTATGGGAGATACGCAGTATTTT
once	TRBV6-6	.	TRBJ2-2	CASSYSTGDTGELFF	TGTGCCAGCAGTTACTCGACCGGGGACACCGGGGAGCTGTTTTTT
many	TRBV7-2	TRBD1	TRBJ2-1	CASSLGTGEKGEQFF	TGTGCCAGCAGCTTGGGTACAGGGGAAAAGGGAGAGCAGTTCTTC
many	TRBV5-1	TRBD1	TRBJ2-7	CASSSSGQSYEQYF	TGCGCCAGCAGCTCGTCGGGACAGAGCTACGAGCAGTACTTC
few	TRBV24-1	.	TRBJ2-1	CATSDYRVGDQFF	TGTGCCACCAGTGACTACAGGGTAGGTGACCAGTTCTTC
.	TRBV6-1	.	TRBJ1-2	CASKAGESNYGYTF	TGTGCCAGCAAGGCAGGAGAGAGTAACTATGGCTACACCTTC
.	TRBV19	.	TRBJ2-1	CASSILASEQFF	TGTGCCAGTAGTATACTAGCGAGTGAGCAGTTCTTC
many	TRBV6-2/TRBV6-3	TRBD1	TRBJ2-7	CASREGQGTMQAYF	TGTGCCAGCAGGGAAGGACAGGGTACGATGCAGGCGTACTTC
.	TRBV6-6	TRBD2	TRBJ2-1	CASSYSTSGGFYNEQFF	TGTGCCAGCAGTTATTCCACTAGCGGGGGATTCTACAATGAGCAGTTCTTC
.	TRBV20-1	.	TRBJ2-5	CSARDGESRETQYF	TGCAGTGCTAGAGACGGGGAGTCTAGGGAGACCCAGTACTTC
few	TRBV5-6	.	TRBJ1-1	CASIPPGGEAFF	TGTGCCAGCATCCCCCCGGGAGGTGAAGCTTTCTTT
once	TRBV30	.	TRBJ2-3	CAWSVGTSNQPQYF	TGTGCCTGGAGTGTGGGGACAAGCAATCAGCCCCAGTATTTT
many	TRBV6-1	.	TRBJ2-1	CASSDQGINEQFF	TGTGCCAGCAGTGACCAGGGAATCAATGAGCAGTTCTTC
.	TRBV5-1	TRBD1	TRBJ1-4	CASGQGAATNEELFF	TGCGCCAGCGGACAGGGGGCCGCAACTAATGAAGAACTGTTTTTT
.	TRBV2	TRBD2	TRBJ2-1	CASSTSGLAGHEQFF	TGTGCCAGCAGTACCTCGGGACTAGCTGGCCATGAGCAGTTCTTC
.	TRBV5-1	.	TRBJ1-6	CASSLGTGLNSPLHF	TGCGCCAGCAGCTTGGGAACAGGATTAAATTCACCCCTCCACTTT
.	TRBV5-1	TRBD2	TRBJ2-3	CASSSRDSGSIGDTQYF	TGCGCCAGCAGCTCCCGAGATAGCGGGAGTATTGGAGATACGCAGTATTTT
few	TRBV12-3/TRBV12-4	.	TRBJ1-3	CASIRGNTIYF	TGTGCCAGCATTAGGGGAAACACCATATATTTT
few	TRBV2	TRBD1	TRBJ2-7	CASSAYRGRDEQYF	TGTGCCAGCAGTGCGTACAGGGGGCGCGACGAGCAGTACTTC
.	TRBV20-1	.	TRBJ2-3	CSGGHTDTQYF	TGCAGCGGGGGTCACACAGATACGCAGTATTTT
few	TRBV20-1	TRBD2	TRBJ2-1	CSARGREGREQFF	TGCAGTGCTAGGGGGCGGGAGGGCCGCGAGCAGTTCTTC
.	TRBV7-6	.	TRBJ1-2	CASSWGENGYTF	TGTGCCAGCAGCTGGGGGGAGAATGGCTACACCTTC
.	TRBV20-1	.	TRBJ2-3	CSARMLPDTQYF	TGCAGTGCTCGAATGCTCCCGGATACGCAGTATTTT
few	TRBV20-1	.	TRBJ2-1	CSAGDVRVHEQFF	TGCAGTGCTGGAGACGTGAGGGTCCATGAGCAGTTCTTC
.	TRBV4-1	TRBD1	TRBJ1-2	CASSQPLGGQPPLYGYTF	TGCGCCAGCAGCCAACCACTGGGGGGACAGCCTCCTCTCTATGGCTACACCTTC
few	TRBV10-3	TRBD1	TRBJ1-5	CAISADRAAQPQHF	TGTGCCATCAGCGCGGACAGGGCAGCTCAGCCCCAGCATTTT
.	TRBV12-3/TRBV12-4	TRBD2	TRBJ2-7	CASTPPEAGAEQYF	TGTGCCAGCACCCCGCCGGAAGCGGGAGCCGAGCAGTACTTC
.	TRBV2	TRBD1	TRBJ1-4	CASSGDRGLGEKLFF	TGTGCCAGCAGTGGGGACAGGGGGCTCGGAGAAAAACTGTTTTTT
few	TRBV7-2	.	TRBJ2-5	CASSPPWALQTQYF	TGTGCCAGCAGCCCGCCATGGGCCCTTCAGACCCAGTACTTC
.	TRBV6-5	.	TRBJ1-5	CASRGGRGPQHF	TGTGCCAGCAGGGGGGGCCGCGGGCCCCAGCATTTT
many	TRBV9	.	TRBJ2-1	CASSAGTESYNEQFF	TGTGCCAGCAGCGCCGGGACTGAGTCCTACAATGAGCAGTTCTTC
few	TRBV5-1	.	TRBJ1-2	CASSLTTSNYDYTF	TGCGCCAGCAGCTTGACAACCTCTAACTATGACTACACCTTC
.	TRBV15	.	TRBJ2-7	CATSTPGGLGISYEQYF	TGTGCCACCAGCACCCCCGGGGGGCTGGGTATATCCTACGAGCAGTACTTC
many	TRBV7-2	TRBD1	TRBJ2-1	CASSLDRGGNEQFF	TGTGCCAGCAGCCTGGACAGGGGAGGCAATGAGCAGTTCTTC
few	TRBV29-1	TRBD2	TRBJ2-7	CSVYGLAGGSYEQYF	TGCAGCGTTTACGGACTAGCTGGAGGCTCCTACGAGCAGTACTTC
.	TRBV6-2/TRBV6-3	TRBD2	TRBJ2-7	CATKRPSGAIYNEQYF	TGTGCCACCAAACGGCCTAGCGGGGCCATCTACAATGAGCAGTACTTC
.	TRBV7-3	TRBD2	TRBJ2-7	CASSPVGLAGAGEQYF	TGTGCCAGCAGCCCCGTAGGGTTAGCGGGGGCGGGGGAGCAGTACTTC